This TCR beta chain is drawn from a study of T cell responses to AZD1222 COVID-19 vaccine. General study findings and limits: Of spike-specific TCRs, nearly half reportedly target regions left unmutated in variants.

CDR3 length: 11 residues. Germline V lookup: CDR1 SGHRS, CDR2 YFSETQ. The germline V and J ends were trimmed by 2 bases and 8 bases, with 4 bases remaining between them. Pooled samples include second doses given at about 4 or 12 weeks. Notes on this clone: The antigen is unknown.

TCRdb keeps only in-frame clones here, not all; method: immunoSEQ multiplex PCR. Among fewer than 110,000 clones listed, over 80% were seen once. The chain joins TRBV5-1 to TRBJ2-2; D gene ambiguous. This material consisted of peripheral blood, taken 28 days after the second AZD1222 dose. The clonotype was recovered from an adult who received the AZD1222 COVID-19 vaccine. Here the CDR3 reads CASSFAGELFF. For the CDR3, the DNA is TGCGCCAGCAGCTTCGCAGGGGAGCTGTTTTTT.